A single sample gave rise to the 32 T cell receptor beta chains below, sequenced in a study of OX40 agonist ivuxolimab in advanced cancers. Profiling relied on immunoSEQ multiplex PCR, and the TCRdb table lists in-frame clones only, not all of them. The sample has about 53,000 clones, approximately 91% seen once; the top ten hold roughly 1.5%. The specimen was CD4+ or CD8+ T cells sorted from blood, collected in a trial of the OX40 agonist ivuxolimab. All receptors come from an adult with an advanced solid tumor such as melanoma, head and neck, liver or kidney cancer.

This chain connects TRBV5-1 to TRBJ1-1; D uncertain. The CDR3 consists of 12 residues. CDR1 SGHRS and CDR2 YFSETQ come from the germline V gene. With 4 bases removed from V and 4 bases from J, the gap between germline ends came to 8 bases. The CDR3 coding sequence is TGCGCCAGCAGCAGGGTATCCACTGAAGCTTTCTTT. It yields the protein CASSRVSTEAFF.

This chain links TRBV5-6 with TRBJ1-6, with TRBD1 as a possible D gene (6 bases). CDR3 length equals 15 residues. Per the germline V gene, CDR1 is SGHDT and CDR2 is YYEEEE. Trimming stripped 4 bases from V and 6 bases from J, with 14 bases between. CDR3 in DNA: TGTGCCAGCAGCCCGCGGGGGGCTTTTAATTCACCCCTCCACTTT. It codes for CASSPRGAFNSPLHF. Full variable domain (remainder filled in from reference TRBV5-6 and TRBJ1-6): DAGVTQSPTHLIKTRGQQVTLRCSPKSGHDTVSWYQQALGQGPQFIFQYYEEEERQRGNFPDRFSGHQFPNYSSELNVNALLLGDSALYLCASSPRGAFNSPLHFGNGTRLTVT.

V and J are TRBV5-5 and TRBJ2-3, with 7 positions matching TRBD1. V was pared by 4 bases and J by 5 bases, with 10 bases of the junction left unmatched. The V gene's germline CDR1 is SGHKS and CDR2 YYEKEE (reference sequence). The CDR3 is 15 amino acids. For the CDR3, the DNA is TGTGCCAGCAGCCGGTATGACAGGGACGAAGATACGCAGTATTTT. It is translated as CASSRYDRDEDTQYF.

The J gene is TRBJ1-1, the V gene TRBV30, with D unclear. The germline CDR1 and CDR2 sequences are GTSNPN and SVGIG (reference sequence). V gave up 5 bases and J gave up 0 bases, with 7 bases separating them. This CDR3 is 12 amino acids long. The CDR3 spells CAWGGMNTEAFF. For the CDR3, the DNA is TGTGCCTGGGGCGGCATGAACACTGAAGCTTTCTTT.

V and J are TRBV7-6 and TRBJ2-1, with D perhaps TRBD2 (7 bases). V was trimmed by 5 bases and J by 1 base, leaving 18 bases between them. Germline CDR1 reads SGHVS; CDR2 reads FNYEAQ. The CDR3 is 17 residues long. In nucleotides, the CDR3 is TGTGCCAGCAGCGGACCCCGGGGGGCGTTGTCCTACAATGAGCAGTTCTTC. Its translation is CASSGPRGALSYNEQFF.

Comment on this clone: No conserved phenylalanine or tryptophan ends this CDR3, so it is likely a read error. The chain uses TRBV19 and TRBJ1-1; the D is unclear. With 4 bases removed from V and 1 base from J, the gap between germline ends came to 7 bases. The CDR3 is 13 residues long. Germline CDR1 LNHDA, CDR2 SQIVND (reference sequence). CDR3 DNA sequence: TGTGCCAGTAGTAAAGCATGGAACACTGAAGCTTTCCTT. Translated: CASSKAWNTEAFL.

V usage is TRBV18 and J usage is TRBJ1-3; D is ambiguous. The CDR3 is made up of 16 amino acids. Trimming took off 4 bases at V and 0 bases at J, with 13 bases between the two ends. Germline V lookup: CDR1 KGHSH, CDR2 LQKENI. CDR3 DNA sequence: TGTGCCAGCTCACATTTTGGGCCCCGCTCTGGAAACACCATATATTTT. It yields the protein CASSHFGPRSGNTIYF.

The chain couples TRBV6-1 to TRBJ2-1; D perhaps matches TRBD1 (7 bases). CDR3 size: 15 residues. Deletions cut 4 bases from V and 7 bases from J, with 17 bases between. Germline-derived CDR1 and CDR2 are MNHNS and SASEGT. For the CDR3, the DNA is TGTGCCAGCAGTGGGAGGGGGCTTGTGTTTAATGAGCAGTTCTTC. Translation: CASSGRGLVFNEQFF.

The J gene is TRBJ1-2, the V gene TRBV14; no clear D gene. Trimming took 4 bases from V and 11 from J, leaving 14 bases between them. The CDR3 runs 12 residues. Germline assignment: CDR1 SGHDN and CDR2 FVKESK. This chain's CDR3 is CASSPGSGRYTF. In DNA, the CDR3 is TGTGCCAGCAGCCCGGGGTCCGGGAGGTACACCTTC.

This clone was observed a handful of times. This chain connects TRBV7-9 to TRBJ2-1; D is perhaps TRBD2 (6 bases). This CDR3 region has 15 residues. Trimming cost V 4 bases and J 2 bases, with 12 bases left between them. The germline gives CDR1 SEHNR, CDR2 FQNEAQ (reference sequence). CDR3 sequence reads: CASSSWGGTYNEQFF. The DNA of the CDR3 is TGTGCCAGCAGCTCCTGGGGCGGGACCTACAATGAGCAGTTCTTC.

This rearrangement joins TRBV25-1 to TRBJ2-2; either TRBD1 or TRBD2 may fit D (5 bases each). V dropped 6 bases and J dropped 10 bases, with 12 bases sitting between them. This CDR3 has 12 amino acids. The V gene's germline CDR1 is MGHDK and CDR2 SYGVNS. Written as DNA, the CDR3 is TGTGCCAGCAGAGGGACCCCCGAGGAGCTGTTTTTT. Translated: CASRGTPEELFF.

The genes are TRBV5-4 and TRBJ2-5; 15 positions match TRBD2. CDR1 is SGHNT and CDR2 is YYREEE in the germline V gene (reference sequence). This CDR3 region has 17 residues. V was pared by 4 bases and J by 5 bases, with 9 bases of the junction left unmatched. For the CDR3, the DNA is TGTGCCAGCAGCGACGGGACTAGCGGGAGGTTAAGGGAGACCCAGTACTTC. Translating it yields CASSDGTSGRLRETQYF.

CDR3 DNA sequence: TGTGCCAGCAGTCCAAGGCAGGGTTGGCTCTATGGCTACACCTTC. It specifies CASSPRQGWLYGYTF. This chain uses TRBV27 with TRBJ1-2; TRBD1 is a possible D gene (5 bases). Trimming took 5 bases from V and 4 from J, leaving 17 bases between them. Germline V CDR1 and CDR2: MNHEY, SMNVEV (reference sequence). This CDR3 contains 15 residues.

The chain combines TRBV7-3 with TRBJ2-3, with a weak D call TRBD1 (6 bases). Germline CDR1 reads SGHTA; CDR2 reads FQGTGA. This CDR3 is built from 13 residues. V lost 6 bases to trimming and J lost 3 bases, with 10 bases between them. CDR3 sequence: CASSRTGTDTQYF. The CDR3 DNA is TGTGCCAGCAGTCGTACAGGGACAGATACGCAGTATTTT.

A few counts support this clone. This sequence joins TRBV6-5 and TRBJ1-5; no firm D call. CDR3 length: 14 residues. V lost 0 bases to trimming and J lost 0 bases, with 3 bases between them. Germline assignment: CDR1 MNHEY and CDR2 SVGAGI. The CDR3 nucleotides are TGTGCCAGCAGTTACTCTACTAGCAATCAGCCCCAGCATTTT. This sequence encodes CASSYSTSNQPQHF.

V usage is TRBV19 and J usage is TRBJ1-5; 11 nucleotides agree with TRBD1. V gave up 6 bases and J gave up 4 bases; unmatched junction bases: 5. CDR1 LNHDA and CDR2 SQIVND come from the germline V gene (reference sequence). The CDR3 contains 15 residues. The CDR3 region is CASSRGTGGNQPQHF. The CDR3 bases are TGTGCCAGTAGCCGCGGGACAGGGGGGAATCAGCCCCAGCATTTT.

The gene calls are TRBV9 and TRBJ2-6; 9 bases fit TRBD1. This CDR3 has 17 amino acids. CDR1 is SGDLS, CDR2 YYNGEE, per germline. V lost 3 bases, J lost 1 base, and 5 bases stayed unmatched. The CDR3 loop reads CASSAGTGISGANVLTF. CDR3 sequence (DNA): TGTGCCAGCAGCGCAGGGACAGGGATATCTGGGGCCAACGTCCTGACTTTC.

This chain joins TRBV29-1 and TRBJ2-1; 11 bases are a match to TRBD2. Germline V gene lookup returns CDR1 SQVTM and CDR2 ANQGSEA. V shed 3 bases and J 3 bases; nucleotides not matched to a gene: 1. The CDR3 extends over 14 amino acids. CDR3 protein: CSVDGLAGYNEQFF. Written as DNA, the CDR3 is TGCAGCGTTGACGGACTAGCGGGCTACAATGAGCAGTTCTTC.

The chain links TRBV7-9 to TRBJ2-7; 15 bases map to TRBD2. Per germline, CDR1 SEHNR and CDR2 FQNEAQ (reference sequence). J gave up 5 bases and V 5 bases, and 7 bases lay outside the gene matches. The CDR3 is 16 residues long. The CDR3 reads CASSAPGLAGGHEQYF. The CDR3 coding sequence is TGTGCCAGCAGCGCCCCGGGACTAGCGGGAGGACACGAGCAGTACTTC.

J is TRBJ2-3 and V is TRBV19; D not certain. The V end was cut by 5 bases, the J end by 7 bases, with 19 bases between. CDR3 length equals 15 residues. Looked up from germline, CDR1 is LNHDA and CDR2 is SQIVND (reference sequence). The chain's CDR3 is CASSPASVASHTQYF. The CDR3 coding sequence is TGTGCCAGTAGTCCCGCGAGTGTCGCCAGTCATACGCAGTATTTT. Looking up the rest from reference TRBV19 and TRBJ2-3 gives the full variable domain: DGGITQSPKYLFRKEGQNVTLSCEQNLNHDAMYWYRQDPGQGLRLIYYSQIVNDFQKGDIAEGYSVSREKKESFPLTVTSAQKNPTAFYLCASSPASVASHTQYFGPGTRLTVL.

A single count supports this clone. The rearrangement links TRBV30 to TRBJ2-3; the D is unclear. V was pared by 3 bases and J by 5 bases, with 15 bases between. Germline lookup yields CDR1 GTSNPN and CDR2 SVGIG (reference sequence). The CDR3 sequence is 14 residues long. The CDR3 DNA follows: TGTGCCTGGAGCCCTATTTTGCGAGGAGATACGCAGTATTTT. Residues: CAWSPILRGDTQYF.

The CDR3, as DNA: TGTGCCAGCAGCCTAGGCTGGGAAGAGACCCAGTACTTC. It yields the protein CASSLGWEETQYF. This sequence joins TRBV11-2 and TRBJ2-5; D uncertain. With 5 bases removed from V and 3 bases from J, the gap between germline ends came to 10 bases. Per the germline V gene, CDR1 is SGHAT and CDR2 is FQNNGV. CDR3 length: 13 amino acids.

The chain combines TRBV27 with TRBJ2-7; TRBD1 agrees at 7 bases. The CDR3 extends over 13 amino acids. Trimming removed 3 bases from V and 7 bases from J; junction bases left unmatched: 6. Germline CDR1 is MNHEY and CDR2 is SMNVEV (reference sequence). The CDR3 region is CASSLTGLGEQYF. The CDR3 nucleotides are TGTGCCAGCAGTTTGACAGGGCTTGGTGAGCAGTACTTC.

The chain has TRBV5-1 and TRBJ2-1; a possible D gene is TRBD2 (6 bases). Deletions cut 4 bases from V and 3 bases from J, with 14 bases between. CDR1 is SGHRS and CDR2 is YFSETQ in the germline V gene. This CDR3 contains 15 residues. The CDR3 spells CASSPSRGIYNEQFF. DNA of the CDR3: TGCGCCAGCAGCCCGAGTCGGGGGATCTACAATGAGCAGTTCTTC.

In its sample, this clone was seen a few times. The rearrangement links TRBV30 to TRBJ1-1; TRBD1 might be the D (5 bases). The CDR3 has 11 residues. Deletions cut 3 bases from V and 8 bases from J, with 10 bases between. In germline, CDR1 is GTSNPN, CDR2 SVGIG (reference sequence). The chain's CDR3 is CAWSRQFEAFF. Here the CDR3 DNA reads TGTGCCTGGAGCCGACAGTTCGAAGCTTTCTTT.

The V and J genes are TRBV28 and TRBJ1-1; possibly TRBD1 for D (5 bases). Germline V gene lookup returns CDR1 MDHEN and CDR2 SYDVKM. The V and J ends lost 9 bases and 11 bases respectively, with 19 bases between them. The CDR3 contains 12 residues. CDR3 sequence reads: CASKDGGREAFF. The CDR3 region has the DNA TGTGCCAGTAAGGATGGGGGGAGGGAGGCTTTCTTT.

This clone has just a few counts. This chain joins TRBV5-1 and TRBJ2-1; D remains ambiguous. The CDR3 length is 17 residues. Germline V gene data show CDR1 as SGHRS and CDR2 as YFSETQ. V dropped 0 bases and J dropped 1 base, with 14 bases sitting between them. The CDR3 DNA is TGCGCCAGCAGCTTGGCCGTGTGGGTACATTCCTACAATGAGCAGTTCTTC. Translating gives CASSLAVWVHSYNEQFF.

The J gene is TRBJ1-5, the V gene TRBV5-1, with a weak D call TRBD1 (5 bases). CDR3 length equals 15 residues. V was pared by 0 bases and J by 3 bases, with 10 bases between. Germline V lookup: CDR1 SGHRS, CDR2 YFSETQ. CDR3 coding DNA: TGCGCCAGCAGCTTGGAATCGGGGGTCAATCAGCCCCAGCATTTT. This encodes CASSLESGVNQPQHF. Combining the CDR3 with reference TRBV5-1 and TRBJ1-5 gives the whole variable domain KAGVTQTPRYLIKTRGQQVTLSCSPISGHRSVSWYQQTPGQGLQFLFEYFSETQRNKGNFPGRFSGRQFSNSRSEMNVSTLELGDSALYLCASSLESGVNQPQHFGDGTRLSIL.

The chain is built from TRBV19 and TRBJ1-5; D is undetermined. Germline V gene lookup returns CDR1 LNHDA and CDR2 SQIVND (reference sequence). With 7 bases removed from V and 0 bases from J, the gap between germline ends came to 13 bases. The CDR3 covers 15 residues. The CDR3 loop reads CASKVTAYSNQPQHF. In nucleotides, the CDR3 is TGTGCCAGTAAGGTTACAGCTTATAGCAATCAGCCCCAGCATTTT.

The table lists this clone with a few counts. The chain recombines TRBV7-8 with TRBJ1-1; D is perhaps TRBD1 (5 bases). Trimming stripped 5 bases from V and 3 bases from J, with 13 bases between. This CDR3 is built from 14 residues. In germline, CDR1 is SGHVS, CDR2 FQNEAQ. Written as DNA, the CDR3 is TGTGCCAGCAGCCCAGTCCTAGGGGACACTGAAGCTTTCTTT. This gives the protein CASSPVLGDTEAFF.

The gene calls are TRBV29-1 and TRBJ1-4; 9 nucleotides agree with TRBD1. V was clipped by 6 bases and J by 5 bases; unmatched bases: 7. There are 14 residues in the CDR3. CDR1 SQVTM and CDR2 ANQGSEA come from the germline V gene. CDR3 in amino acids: CSVVPGQGNEKLFF. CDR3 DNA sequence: TGCAGCGTGGTACCGGGACAGGGAAATGAAAAACTGTTTTTT.

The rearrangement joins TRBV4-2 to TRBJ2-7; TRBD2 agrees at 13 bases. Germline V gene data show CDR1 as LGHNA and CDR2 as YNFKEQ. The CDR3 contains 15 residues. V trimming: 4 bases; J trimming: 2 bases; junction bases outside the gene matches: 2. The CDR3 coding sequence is TGTGCCAGCAGCCCAGGGACTAGCGGGGCCTACGAGCAGTACTTC. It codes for CASSPGTSGAYEQYF.